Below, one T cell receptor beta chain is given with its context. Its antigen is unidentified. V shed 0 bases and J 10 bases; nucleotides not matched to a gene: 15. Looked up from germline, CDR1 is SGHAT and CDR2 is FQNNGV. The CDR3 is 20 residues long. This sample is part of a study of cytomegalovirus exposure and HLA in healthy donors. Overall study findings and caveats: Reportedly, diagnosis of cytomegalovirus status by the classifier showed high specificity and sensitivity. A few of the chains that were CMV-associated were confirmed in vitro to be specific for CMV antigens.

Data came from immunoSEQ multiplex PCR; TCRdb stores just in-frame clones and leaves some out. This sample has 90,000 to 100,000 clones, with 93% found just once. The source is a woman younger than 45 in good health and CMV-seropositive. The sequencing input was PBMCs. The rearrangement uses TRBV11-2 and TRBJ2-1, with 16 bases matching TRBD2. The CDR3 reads CASSLDHAGLAGGRSGEQFF. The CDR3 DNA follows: TGTGCCAGCAGCTTAGACCATGCGGGACTAGCGGGAGGGAGGTCTGGGGAGCAGTTCTTC.